The 20 T cell receptor beta chains presented below share a single source sample, sequenced in a study of STAT3 mutations in large granular lymphocyte leukemia (dated by TCRdb to between 2017 and 2020). Overall study results and their limits: All T-LGLL patients had at least one immunodominant TCRbeta clonotype, and roughly half had multiple immunodominant subclonotypes.

The antigens these receptors bind are not known. Library construction relied on the immunoSEQ multiplex PCR assay. The source is immuneACCESS, and TCRdb retained only in-frame sequences with V and J called. Part of the clones is not carried over; for the studies checked, unresolved V genes explain less than half of this, and the remainder is unexplained. The sample table records approximately 260 clones; approximately 40% of these occur just once. Roughly 41% of the sample rests with the top ten. Sample: peripheral blood mononuclear cells. The receptor set was obtained from a man aged 55 to 70 with T-cell large granular lymphocyte leukemia. Some clones in this sample may be carry-over from other donors' samples. The age is the age at diagnosis.

This chain joins TRBV5-1 and TRBJ1-2, with 7 bases lining up with TRBD1. Germline trimming cut 0 bases from V and 5 bases from J; bases unmatched to any gene: 4. This CDR3 has 14 residues. Per germline, CDR1 SGHRS and CDR2 YFSETQ. The CDR3 is CASSLAGGPYGYTF. The CDR3 DNA is TGCGCCAGCAGCTTGGCAGGGGGTCCTTATGGCTACACCTTC.

Relative to its sample, this clone is large. The chain links TRBV10-1 to TRBJ1-5, with D tentatively TRBD1 (5 bases). Looked up from germline, CDR1 is WNHNN and CDR2 is SYGVQD (reference sequence). The CDR3 has 14 residues. Trimming removed 4 bases at V and 0 bases at J, with 7 bases between. The CDR3 loop is CASSATDSNQPQHF. CDR3 coding DNA: TGCGCCAGCAGTGCGACAGATAGCAATCAGCCCCAGCATTTT.

This clone was observed a handful of times. This chain joins TRBV29-1 and TRBJ2-2; the D gene is possibly TRBD1 (5 bases). The V end was cut by 0 bases, the J end by 5 bases, with 7 bases between. The length of the CDR3 is 13 residues. Per germline, CDR1 SQVTM and CDR2 ANQGSEA. CDR3 bases: TGCAGCGTTGAAGACAGGGTAACCGGGGAGCTGTTTTTT. As protein: CSVEDRVTGELFF.

This clone is large. The genes are TRBV5-1 and TRBJ1-4; no firm D call. This CDR3 has 13 amino acids. V gave up 5 bases and J gave up 3 bases, with 8 bases separating them. Germline values: CDR1 SGHRS, CDR2 YFSETQ. The CDR3 nucleotides read TGCGCCAGCAGTAGCCGATCTAATGAAAAACTGTTTTTT. As protein: CASSSRSNEKLFF. Full variable domain (missing parts from reference TRBV5-1 and TRBJ1-4): KAGVTQTPRYLIKTRGQQVTLSCSPISGHRSVSWYQQTPGQGLQFLFEYFSETQRNKGNFPGRFSGRQFSNSRSEMNVSTLELGDSALYLCASSSRSNEKLFFGSGTQLSVL.

The rearrangement uses TRBV29-1 and TRBJ1-2; D might be TRBD1 (6 bases). There are 11 residues in the CDR3. Germline lookup yields CDR1 SQVTM and CDR2 ANQGSEA. V was cut by 7 bases and J by 4 bases, with 10 bases left in between. CDR3 residues: CSGGQLYGYTF. Written as DNA, the CDR3 is TGCAGCGGTGGACAGCTCTATGGCTACACCTTC.

The rearrangement links TRBV7-9 to TRBJ2-7; no clear D. Per germline, CDR1 SEHNR and CDR2 FQNEAQ (reference sequence). The V and J ends lost 5 bases and 7 bases respectively, with 15 bases between them. This CDR3 has 13 residues. CDR3 region: CASSQVAEGEQYF. The CDR3 DNA follows: TGTGCCAGCAGCCAAGTTGCCGAAGGGGAGCAGTACTTC.

The chain employs TRBV9 and TRBJ1-3, with a tentative D call TRBD1 (6 bases). Germline assignment: CDR1 SGDLS and CDR2 YYNGEE. The CDR3 runs 20 residues. The ends were cut back, 0 bases at V and 0 bases at J, with 22 bases in the middle. The CDR3 nucleotides are TGTGCCAGCAGCGTAGATGTTGGAGGACAGACCCTCCGCTCTGGAAACACCATATATTTT. The encoded protein is CASSVDVGGQTLRSGNTIYF.

The sample holds a few counts of this clone. The rearrangement links TRBV5-1 to TRBJ2-7, with 7 nucleotides matching TRBD1. Trimming took 4 bases from V and 3 from J; bases not matched to a gene: 4. The CDR3 runs to 13 residues. The V gene's germline CDR1 is SGHRS and CDR2 YFSETQ. Here the CDR3 reads CASSQTGSYEQYF. In nucleotides, the CDR3 is TGCGCCAGCAGCCAGACAGGGAGCTACGAGCAGTACTTC.

The rearrangement links TRBV10-2 to TRBJ2-1; D not resolved. The V gene's germline CDR1 is WSHSY and CDR2 SAAADI. V lost 3 bases to trimming and J lost 1 base, with 10 bases between them. This CDR3 has 15 amino acids. CDR3 protein: CASSEGVPSYNEQFF. In DNA, the CDR3 is TGCGCCAGCAGTGAAGGCGTACCATCCTACAATGAGCAGTTCTTC.

This chain connects TRBV4-3 to TRBJ1-2, with D possibly matching TRBD1 (6 bases). The length of the CDR3 is 14 residues. Germline lookup yields CDR1 LGHNA and CDR2 YSLEER. Trimming took off 4 bases at V and 3 bases at J, with 12 bases between the two ends. CDR3 in amino acids: CASSPPGQYYGYTF. CDR3 nucleotides: TGCGCCAGCAGCCCCCCCGGACAGTACTATGGCTACACCTTC.

The chain is built from TRBV5-1 and TRBJ2-5; 10 bases line up with TRBD2. Losses at the gene ends were 0 bases for V and 1 base for J; bases not matched to a gene: 12. CDR3 length: 19 amino acids. The germline V gene has CDR1 SGHRS and CDR2 YFSETQ. CDR3 sequence reads: CASSLGGAMGLAPQETQYF. The CDR3 bases are TGCGCCAGCAGCTTGGGGGGCGCGATGGGACTAGCGCCCCAAGAGACCCAGTACTTC.

V gene TRBV30 combines with J gene TRBJ2-1, with D perhaps TRBD1 or TRBD2 (6 bases each). Looked up from germline, CDR1 is GTSNPN and CDR2 is SVGIG (reference sequence). The CDR3 sequence is 18 residues long. Trimming cost V 3 bases and J 0 bases, with 21 bases left between them. The chain's CDR3 is CAWRGAAGSGSSYNEQFF. As DNA, the CDR3 is TGTGCCTGGAGGGGGGCTGCGGGGTCGGGGAGCTCCTACAATGAGCAGTTCTTC.

The V and J genes are TRBV27 and TRBJ1-2, with 8 positions matching TRBD1. After removal of 7 bases from V and 7 bases from J, the junction contained 11 bases not matched to a gene. CDR1 is MNHEY and CDR2 is SMNVEV in the germline V gene (reference sequence). The CDR3 covers 14 residues. CDR3 residues: CASTLDRGIGGYTF. The CDR3 DNA is TGTGCCAGCACCCTTGACAGGGGAATTGGTGGCTACACCTTC.

This clone turned up a few times. This chain uses TRBV27 with TRBJ1-2; D not certain. V lost 9 bases to trimming and J lost 8 bases, with 13 bases between them. CDR3 length: 11 residues. CDR1 MNHEY and CDR2 SMNVEV come from the germline V gene (reference sequence). CDR3 sequence (DNA): TGTGCCAGTAAGGCAGCGCGCGGCTACACCTTC. Protein sequence: CASKAARGYTF.

This clone has a handful of counts. The rearrangement uses TRBV7-9 and TRBJ1-2; D not certain. With 2 bases removed from V and 3 bases from J, the gap between germline ends came to 7 bases. Germline loops: CDR1 SEHNR, CDR2 FQNEAQ (reference sequence). CDR3 length equals 13 residues. The CDR3 region has the DNA TGTGCCAGCAGCTTATCGGGCCACTATGGCTACACCTTC. It is translated as CASSLSGHYGYTF.

The J gene is TRBJ1-2, the V gene TRBV7-9; D unclear. From germline, CDR1 is SEHNR and CDR2 FQNEAQ (reference sequence). The CDR3 sequence is 14 residues long. Trimming left V 4 bases short and J 3 bases short, with 12 bases between. DNA for the CDR3: TGTGCCAGCAGCTCGTTTGATTACTACTATGGCTACACCTTC. It specifies CASSSFDYYYGYTF.

This clone rates as large. The chain joins TRBV29-1 to TRBJ2-7, with D perhaps matching TRBD1 (5 bases). Germline V gives CDR1 SQVTM, CDR2 ANQGSEA. The germline V and J ends were trimmed by 3 bases and 4 bases, with 16 bases remaining between them. CDR3 length: 14 residues. The DNA for the CDR3 is TGCAGCGTTGAGGACACGCGGCTTCCTTACGAGCAGTACTTC. It codes for CSVEDTRLPYEQYF.

This rearrangement joins TRBV5-6 to TRBJ1-4; 9 positions match TRBD1. V shed 4 bases and J 8 bases; nucleotides not matched to a gene: 9. In germline, CDR1 is SGHDT, CDR2 YYEEEE. The CDR3 is 15 residues long. The CDR3 bases are TGTGCCAGCAGCGGGACAGGGTCATCGTGGGAAAAACTGTTTTTT. Its protein is CASSGTGSSWEKLFF.

This clone has a handful of counts. V gene TRBV5-1 combines with J gene TRBJ1-2, with 8 bases that match TRBD1. V dropped 2 bases and J dropped 5; count of bases not matched to a gene: 8. From germline, CDR1 is SGHRS and CDR2 YFSETQ. The CDR3 length is 15 residues. CDR3 loop: CASSLQTGEGYGYTF. The DNA for the CDR3 is TGCGCCAGCAGCTTACAGACAGGGGAGGGGTATGGCTACACCTTC.

The gene calls are TRBV27 and TRBJ1-2, with D maybe TRBD1 (5 bases). Germline assignment: CDR1 MNHEY and CDR2 SMNVEV (reference sequence). The CDR3 runs to 15 residues. Trimming left V 0 bases short and J 4 bases short, with 12 bases between. CDR3 DNA sequence: TGTGCCAGCAGTTTATCGATGGGGGGATCCTATGGCTACACCTTC. It encodes CASSLSMGGSYGYTF.